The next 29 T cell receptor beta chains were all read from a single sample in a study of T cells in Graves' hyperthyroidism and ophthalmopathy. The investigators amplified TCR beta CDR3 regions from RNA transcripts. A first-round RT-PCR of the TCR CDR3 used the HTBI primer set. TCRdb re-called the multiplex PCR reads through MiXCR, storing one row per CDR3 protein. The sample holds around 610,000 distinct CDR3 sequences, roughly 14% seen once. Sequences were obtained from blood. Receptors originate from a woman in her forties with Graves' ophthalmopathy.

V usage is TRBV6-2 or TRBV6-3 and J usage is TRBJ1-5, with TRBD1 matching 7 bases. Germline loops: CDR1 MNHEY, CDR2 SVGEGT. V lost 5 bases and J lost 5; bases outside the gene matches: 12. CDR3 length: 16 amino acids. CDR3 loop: CASSPRQGGYDQPQHF. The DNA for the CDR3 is TGTGCCAGCAGTCCCCGGCAGGGGGGATATGATCAGCCCCAGCATTTT.

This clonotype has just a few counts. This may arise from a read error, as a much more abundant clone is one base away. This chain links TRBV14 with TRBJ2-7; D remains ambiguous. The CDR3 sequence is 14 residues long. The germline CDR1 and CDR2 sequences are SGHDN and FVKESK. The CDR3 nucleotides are TGTGTCAGCAGTTTCGGGCCGGCCTCCTACGAGCAGTACTTC. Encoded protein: CVSSFGPASYEQYF.

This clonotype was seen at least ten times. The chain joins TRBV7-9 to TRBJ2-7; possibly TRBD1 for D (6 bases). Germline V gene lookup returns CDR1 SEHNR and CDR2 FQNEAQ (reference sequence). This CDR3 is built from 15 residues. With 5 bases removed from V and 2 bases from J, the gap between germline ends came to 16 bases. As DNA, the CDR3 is TGTGCCAGCAGCGCCAGGACAGACTCTACCTACGAGCAGTACTTC. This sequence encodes CASSARTDSTYEQYF.

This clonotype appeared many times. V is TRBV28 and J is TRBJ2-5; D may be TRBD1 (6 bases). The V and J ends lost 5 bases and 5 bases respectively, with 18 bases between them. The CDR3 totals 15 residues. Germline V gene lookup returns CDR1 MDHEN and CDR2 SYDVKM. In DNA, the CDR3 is TGTGCCAGCAGTGCAAGGACAGTCCCATCGGAGACCCAGTACTTC. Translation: CASSARTVPSETQYF.

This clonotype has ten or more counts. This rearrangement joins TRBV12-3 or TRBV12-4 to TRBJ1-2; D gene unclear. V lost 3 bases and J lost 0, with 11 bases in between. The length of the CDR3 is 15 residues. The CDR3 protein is CASSFGQLTNYGYTF. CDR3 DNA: TGTGCCAGCAGTTTTGGGCAGCTGACTAACTATGGCTACACCTTC.

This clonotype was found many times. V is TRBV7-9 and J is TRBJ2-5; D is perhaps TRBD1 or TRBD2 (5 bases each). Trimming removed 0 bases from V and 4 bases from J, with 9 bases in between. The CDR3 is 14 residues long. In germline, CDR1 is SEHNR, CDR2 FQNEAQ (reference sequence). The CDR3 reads CASSLAAGTETQYF. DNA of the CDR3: TGTGCCAGCAGCTTAGCGGCAGGGACAGAGACCCAGTACTTC.

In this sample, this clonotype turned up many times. The chain's CDR3 is CASSLELGQGARSYEQYF. In DNA, the CDR3 is TGTGCCAGCAGCTTAGAACTAGGCCAAGGAGCTCGAAGCTACGAGCAGTACTTC. The J gene is TRBJ2-7, the V gene TRBV11-2; maybe TRBD2 (5 bases). The CDR3 consists of 18 residues. V lost 0 bases and J 3 bases, leaving 21 bases between the germline ends. CDR1 SGHAT and CDR2 FQNNGV come from the germline V gene.

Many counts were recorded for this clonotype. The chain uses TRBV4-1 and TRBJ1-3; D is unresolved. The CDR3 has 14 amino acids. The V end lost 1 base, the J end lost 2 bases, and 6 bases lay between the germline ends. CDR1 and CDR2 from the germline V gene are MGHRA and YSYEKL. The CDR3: CASSQASTGNTIYF. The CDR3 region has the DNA TGCGCCAGCAGCCAAGCTTCAACTGGAAACACCATATATTTT.

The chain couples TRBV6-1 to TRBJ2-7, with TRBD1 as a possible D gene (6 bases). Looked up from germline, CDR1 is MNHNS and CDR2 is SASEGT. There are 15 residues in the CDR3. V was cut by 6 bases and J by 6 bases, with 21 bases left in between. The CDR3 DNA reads TGTGCCAGCAGGATCAGCCCCGGACAGTCGAGCGAGCAGTACTTC. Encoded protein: CASRISPGQSSEQYF.

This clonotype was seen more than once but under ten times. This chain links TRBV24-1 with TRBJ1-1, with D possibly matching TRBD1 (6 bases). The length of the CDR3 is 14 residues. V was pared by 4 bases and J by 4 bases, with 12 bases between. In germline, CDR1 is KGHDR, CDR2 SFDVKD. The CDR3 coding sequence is TGTGCCACCAGTGAGACAGGTAGGATCACTGAAGCTTTCTTT. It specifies CATSETGRITEAFF.

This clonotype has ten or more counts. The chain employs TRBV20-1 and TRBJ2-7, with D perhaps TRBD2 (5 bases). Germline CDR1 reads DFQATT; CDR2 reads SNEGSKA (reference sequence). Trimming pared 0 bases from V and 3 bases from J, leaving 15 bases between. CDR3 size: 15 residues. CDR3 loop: CSARDRASGDYEQYF. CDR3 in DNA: TGCAGTGCTAGAGATAGGGCTTCCGGGGACTACGAGCAGTACTTC.

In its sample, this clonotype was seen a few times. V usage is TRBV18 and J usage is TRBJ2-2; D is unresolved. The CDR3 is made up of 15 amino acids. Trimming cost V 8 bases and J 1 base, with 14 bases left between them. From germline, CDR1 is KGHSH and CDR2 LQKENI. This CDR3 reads CASTTADGNTGELFF. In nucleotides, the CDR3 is TGTGCCAGCACCACCGCTGACGGGAACACCGGGGAGCTGTTTTTT.

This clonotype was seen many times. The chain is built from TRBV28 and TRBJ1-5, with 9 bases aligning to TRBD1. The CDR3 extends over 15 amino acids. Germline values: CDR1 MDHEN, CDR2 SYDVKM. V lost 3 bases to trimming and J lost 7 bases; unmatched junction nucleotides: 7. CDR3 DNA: TGTGCCAGCAGTTTGGGGGGACAGGGAGGACAGCCCCAGCATTTT. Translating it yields CASSLGGQGGQPQHF.

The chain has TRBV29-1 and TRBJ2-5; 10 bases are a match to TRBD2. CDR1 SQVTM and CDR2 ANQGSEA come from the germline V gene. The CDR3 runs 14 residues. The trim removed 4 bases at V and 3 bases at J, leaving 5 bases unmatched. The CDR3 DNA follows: TGCAGCGTTGGTTCTAGCGGGGGAAAAGAGACCCAGTACTTC. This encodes CSVGSSGGKETQYF.

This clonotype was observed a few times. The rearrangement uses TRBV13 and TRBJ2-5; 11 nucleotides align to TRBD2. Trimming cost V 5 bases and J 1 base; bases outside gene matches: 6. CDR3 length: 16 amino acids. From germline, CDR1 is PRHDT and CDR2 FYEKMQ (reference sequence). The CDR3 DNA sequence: TGTGCCAGCAGCACAGTGGGGACTAGCGGCCAAGAGACCCAGTACTTC. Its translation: CASSTVGTSGQETQYF.

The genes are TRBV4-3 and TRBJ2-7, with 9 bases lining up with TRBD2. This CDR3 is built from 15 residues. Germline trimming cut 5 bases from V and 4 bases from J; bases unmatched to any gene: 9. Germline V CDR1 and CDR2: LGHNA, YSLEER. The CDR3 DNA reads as TGCGCCAGCAGCGCCCAGGCGGGAGGGTTATACGAGCAGTACTTC. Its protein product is CASSAQAGGLYEQYF.

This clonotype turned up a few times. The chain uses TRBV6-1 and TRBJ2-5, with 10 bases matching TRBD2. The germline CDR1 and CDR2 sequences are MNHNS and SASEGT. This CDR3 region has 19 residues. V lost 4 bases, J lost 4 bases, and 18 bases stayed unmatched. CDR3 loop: CASSVTSGIDIPSRETQYF. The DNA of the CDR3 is TGTGCCAGCAGTGTAACTAGCGGGATAGATATCCCCTCCCGAGAGACCCAGTACTTC.

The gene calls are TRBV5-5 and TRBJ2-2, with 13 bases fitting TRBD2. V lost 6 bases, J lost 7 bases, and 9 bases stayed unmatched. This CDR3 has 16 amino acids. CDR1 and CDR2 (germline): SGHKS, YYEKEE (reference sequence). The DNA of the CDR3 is TGTGCCAGCATCTCGGGACTAGCGGGAATTGGCGGGGAGCTGTTTTTT. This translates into CASISGLAGIGGELFF.

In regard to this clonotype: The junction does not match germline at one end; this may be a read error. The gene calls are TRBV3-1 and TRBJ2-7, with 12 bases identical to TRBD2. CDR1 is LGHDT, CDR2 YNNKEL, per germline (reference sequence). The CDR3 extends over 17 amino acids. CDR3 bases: TGTGCCAGCAGCCAAGGGACGACTAGCGGGAGTGTCTACAAGCAGTACTTC. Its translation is CASSQGTTSGSVYKQYF.

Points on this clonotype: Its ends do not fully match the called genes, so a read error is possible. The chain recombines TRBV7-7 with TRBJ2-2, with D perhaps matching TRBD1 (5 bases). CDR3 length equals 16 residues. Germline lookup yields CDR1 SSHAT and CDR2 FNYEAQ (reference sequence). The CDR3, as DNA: TGTGCTAGCAGCCTCCAGGTGCCAGGGAACACCGAGGAGCTGTTTTTT. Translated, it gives CASSLQVPGNTEELFF.

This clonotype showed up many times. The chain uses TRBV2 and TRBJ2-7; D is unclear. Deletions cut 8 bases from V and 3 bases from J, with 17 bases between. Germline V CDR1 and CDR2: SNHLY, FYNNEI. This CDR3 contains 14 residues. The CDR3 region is CASLWIPVSYEQYF. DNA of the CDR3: TGTGCCAGCCTGTGGATCCCCGTCAGCTACGAGCAGTACTTC.

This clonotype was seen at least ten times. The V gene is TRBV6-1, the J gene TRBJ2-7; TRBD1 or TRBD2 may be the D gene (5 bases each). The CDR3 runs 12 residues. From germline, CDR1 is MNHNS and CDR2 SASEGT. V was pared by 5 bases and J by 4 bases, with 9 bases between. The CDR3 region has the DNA TGTGCCAGCAGTACCTGGGGGTACGAGCAGTACTTC. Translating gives CASSTWGYEQYF.

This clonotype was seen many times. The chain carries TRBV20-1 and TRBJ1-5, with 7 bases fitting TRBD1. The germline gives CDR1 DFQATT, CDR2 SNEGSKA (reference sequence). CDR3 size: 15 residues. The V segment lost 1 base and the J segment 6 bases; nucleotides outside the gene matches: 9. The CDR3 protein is CSARVGETGSQPQHF. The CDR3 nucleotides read TGCAGTGCTAGAGTAGGGGAGACAGGGAGTCAGCCCCAGCATTTT.

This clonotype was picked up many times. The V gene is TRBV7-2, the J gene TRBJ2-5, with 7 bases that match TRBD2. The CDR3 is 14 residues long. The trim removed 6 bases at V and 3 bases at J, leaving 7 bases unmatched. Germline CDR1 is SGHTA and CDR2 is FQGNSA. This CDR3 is CASRLLASEETQYF. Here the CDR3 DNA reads TGTGCCAGCAGGTTACTAGCGAGCGAAGAGACCCAGTACTTC.

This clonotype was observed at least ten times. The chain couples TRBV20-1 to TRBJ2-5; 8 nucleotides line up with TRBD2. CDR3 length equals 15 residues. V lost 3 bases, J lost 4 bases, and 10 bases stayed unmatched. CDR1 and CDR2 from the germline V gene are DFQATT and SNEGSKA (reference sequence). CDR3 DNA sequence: TGCAGTGCTAGGCCTAGCGGGCGGGGTGGAGAGACCCAGTACTTC. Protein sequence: CSARPSGRGGETQYF.

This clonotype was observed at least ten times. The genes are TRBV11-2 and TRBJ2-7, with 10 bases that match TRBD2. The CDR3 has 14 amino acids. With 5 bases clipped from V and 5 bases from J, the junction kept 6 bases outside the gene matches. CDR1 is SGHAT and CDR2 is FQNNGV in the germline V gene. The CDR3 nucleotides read TGTGCCAGCAGCCCGGGACTAGCGAGAGACGAGCAGTACTTC. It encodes CASSPGLARDEQYF.

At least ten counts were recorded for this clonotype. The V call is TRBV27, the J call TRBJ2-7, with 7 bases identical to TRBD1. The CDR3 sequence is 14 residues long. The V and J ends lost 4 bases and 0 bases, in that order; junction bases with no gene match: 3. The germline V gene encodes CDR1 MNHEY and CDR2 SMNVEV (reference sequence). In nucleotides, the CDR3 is TGTGCCAGCAGTTACGGGACAGCCTCCTACGAGCAGTACTTC. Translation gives CASSYGTASYEQYF.

DNA for the CDR3: TGTGCCTCCGGAAGCAGGGATAGCAATCAGCCCCAGCATTTT. Translated: CASGSRDSNQPQHF. The chain recombines TRBV19 with TRBJ1-5; TRBD1 is a possible D gene (5 bases). The CDR3 has 14 residues. V lost 11 bases and J 0 bases, leaving 14 bases between the germline ends. Germline CDR1 and CDR2: LNHDA and SQIVND (reference sequence). The variable domain in full, with the rest retrieved from reference TRBV19 and TRBJ1-5, is DGGITQSPKYLFRKEGQNVTLSCEQNLNHDAMYWYRQDPGQGLRLIYYSQIVNDFQKGDIAEGYSVSREKKESFPLTVTSAQKNPTAFYLCASGSRDSNQPQHFGDGTRLSIL.

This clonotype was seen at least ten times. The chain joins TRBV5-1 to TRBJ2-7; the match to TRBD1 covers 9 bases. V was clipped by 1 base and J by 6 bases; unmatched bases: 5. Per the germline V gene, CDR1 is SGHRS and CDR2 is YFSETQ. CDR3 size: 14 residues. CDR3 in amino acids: CASSLRTGVSEQYF. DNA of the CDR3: TGCGCCAGCAGCTTGAGGACAGGGGTGAGCGAGCAGTACTTC.